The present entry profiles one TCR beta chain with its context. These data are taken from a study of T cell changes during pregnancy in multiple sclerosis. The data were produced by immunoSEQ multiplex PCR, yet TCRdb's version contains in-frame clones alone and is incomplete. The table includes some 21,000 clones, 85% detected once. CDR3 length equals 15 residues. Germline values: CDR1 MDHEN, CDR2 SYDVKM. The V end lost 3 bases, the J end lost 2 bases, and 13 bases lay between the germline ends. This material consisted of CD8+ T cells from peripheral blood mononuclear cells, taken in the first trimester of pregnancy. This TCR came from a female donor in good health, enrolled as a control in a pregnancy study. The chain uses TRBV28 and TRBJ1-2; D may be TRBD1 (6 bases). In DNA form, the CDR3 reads TGTGCCAGCAGTTTTACAGGGCTTGGAAACTATGGCTACACCTTC. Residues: CASSFTGLGNYGYTF.